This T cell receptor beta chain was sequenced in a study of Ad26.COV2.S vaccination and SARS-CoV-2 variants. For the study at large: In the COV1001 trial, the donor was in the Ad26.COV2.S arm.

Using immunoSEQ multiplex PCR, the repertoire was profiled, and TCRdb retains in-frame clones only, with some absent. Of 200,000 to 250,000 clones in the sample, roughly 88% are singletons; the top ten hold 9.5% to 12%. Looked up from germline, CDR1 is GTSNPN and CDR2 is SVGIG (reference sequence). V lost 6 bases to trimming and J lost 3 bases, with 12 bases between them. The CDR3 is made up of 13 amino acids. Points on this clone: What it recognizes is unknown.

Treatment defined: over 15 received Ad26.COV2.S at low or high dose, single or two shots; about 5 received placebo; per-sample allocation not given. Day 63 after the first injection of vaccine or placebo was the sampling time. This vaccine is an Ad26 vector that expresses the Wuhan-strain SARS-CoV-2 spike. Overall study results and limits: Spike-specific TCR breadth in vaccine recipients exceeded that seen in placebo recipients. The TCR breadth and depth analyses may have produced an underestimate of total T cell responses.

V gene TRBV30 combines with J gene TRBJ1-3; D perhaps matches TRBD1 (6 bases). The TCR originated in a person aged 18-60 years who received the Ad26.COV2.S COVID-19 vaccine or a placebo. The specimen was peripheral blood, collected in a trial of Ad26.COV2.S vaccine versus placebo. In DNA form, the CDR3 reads TGTGCCTGTTCACAGGGTTTTGGAAACACCATATATTTT. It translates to CACSQGFGNTIYF.